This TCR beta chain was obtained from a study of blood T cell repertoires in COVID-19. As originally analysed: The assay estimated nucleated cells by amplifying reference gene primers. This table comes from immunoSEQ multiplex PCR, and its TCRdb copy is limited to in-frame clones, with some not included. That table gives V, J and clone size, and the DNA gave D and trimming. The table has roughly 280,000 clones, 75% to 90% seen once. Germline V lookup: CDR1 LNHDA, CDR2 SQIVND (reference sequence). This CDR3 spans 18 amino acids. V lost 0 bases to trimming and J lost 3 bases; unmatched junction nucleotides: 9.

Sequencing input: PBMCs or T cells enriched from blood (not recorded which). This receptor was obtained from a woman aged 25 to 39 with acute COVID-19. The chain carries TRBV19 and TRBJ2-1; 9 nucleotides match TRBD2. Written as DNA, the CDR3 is TGTGCCAGTAGTATAGATCGGCTGGCGGGAGGGTACTACAATGAGCAGTTCTTC. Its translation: CASSIDRLAGGYYNEQFF.